The 15 T cell receptor beta chains presented below share a single source sample, sequenced in a study of T cell clonality in common variable immunodeficiency. Assay used: immunoSEQ multiplex PCR; TCRdb lists only in-frame clones, some missing. The sample contains some 53,000 clones, none of them singletons. Sequencing used peripheral blood mononuclear cells. The source is a person between 18 and 70 years old in good health.

This clone was counted many times. The CDR3 region is CSVPRRTSGRADTQYF. CDR3 DNA, as far as it was read: TGCAGTGTTCCTCGTCGGACTAGCGGGAGAGCAGATACG. This chain uses TRBV20-1 with TRBJ2-3; 13 bases are shared with TRBD2. The observed sequence ends 3 residues before the CDR3 terminus, with the missing tail filled in from the germline J gene. The CDR3 totals 16 residues. V gave up 7 bases and J gave up 4 bases; unmatched junction bases: 11. From germline, CDR1 is DFQATT and CDR2 SNEGSKA (reference sequence).

Ten or more counts support this clone. The part of the CDR3 DNA that was read is TGCGCCAGCAGCGCTCTTCAGTACAATGAG. Translating it yields CASSALQYNE. The complete CDR3 protein is CASSALQYNEQFF. This sequence joins TRBV5-1 and TRBJ2-1; D not certain. The CDR3 extends 3 residues past the end of the read, so its final part is completed from the germline J gene. The CDR3 loop spans 13 amino acids. Trimming pared 4 bases from V and 4 bases from J, leaving 9 bases between. Germline-derived CDR1 and CDR2 are SGHRS and YFSETQ. Drawing the rest from reference TRBV5-1 and TRBJ2-1, the complete variable domain is KAGVTQTPRYLIKTRGQQVTLSCSPISGHRSVSWYQQTPGQGLQFLFEYFSETQRNKGNFPGRFSGRQFSNSRSEMNVSTLELGDSALYLCASSALQYNEQFFGPGTRLTVL.

In the case of this clone: Coverage ceases 3 residues before the CDR3 finishes, and the germline J gene fills in the end. The gene calls are TRBV20-1 and TRBJ2-1, with D tentatively TRBD2 (5 bases). CDR1 and CDR2 from the germline V gene are DFQATT and SNEGSKA (reference sequence). V gave up 1 base and J gave up 0 bases, with 10 bases separating them. The CDR3 runs 15 residues. The sequenced CDR3 bases are TGCAGTGCTAGAGGCGGGCGCTCCTCCTACAATGAG. This codes for CSARGGRSSYNE. The complete CDR3 sequence is CSARGGRSSYNEQFF.

The sample holds a few counts of this clone. The CDR3 end falls 3 residues outside the read, so it is completed with the germline J gene. The J gene is TRBJ1-2, the V gene TRBV23-1, with a weak D call TRBD1 (5 bases). TRBV23-1 has ORF status, its function being uncertain. This CDR3 is built from 18 residues. Here the CDR3 reads CASSHPPARRASTNDYTF. Incomplete CDR3 DNA: TGCGCCAGCAGTCACCCCCCCGCCCGCAGGGCCTCAACGAATGAC.

This clone was seen at least ten times. The sequenced fragment ends 3 residues before the CDR3 boundary, so the rest is inferred from the germline J gene. The J gene is TRBJ2-7, the V gene TRBV4-2; 7 bases map to TRBD1. V gave up 4 bases and J gave up 1 base; unmatched junction bases: 4. Germline CDR1 LGHNA, CDR2 YNFKEQ. The CDR3 spans 14 residues. CDR3 loop: CASSLATGSYEQYF. The CDR3 bases that were read are TGTGCCAGCAGCCTAGCGACAGGGTCCTACGAG.

The table lists this clone with many counts. The CDR3 end falls 3 residues outside the read, so it is completed with the germline J gene. The chain combines TRBV7-3 with TRBJ2-5, with TRBD1 as a possible D gene (6 bases). CDR3 length: 14 residues. The germline V and J ends were trimmed by 2 bases and 5 bases, with 12 bases remaining between them. Per the germline V gene, CDR1 is SGHTA and CDR2 is FQGTGA. The covered CDR3 bases are TGTGCCAGCAGCTTAGTTGGGCAGGGGGAGACC. Amino acid sequence: CASSLVGQGET. The entire CDR3 protein is CASSLVGQGETQYF.

This clone was detected many times. The CDR3 extends 3 residues past the end of the read, so its final part is completed from the germline J gene. V gene TRBV6-1 combines with J gene TRBJ1-2, with D uncertain. Deletions cut 3 bases from V and 4 bases from J, with 9 bases between. This CDR3 is built from 13 residues. Germline-derived CDR1 and CDR2 are MNHNS and SASEGT. The CDR3 here is CASSERAVYGYTF. CDR3 DNA, as far as it was read: TGTGCCAGCAGTGAGAGGGCTGTCTATGGC.

This clone was seen ten or more times. The CDR3 end falls 3 residues outside the read, so it is completed with the germline J gene. The V and J genes are TRBV5-1 and TRBJ2-7; TRBD1 matches 9 bases. The length of the CDR3 is 13 residues. V lost 4 bases and J lost 6; bases outside the gene matches: 5. The germline gives CDR1 SGHRS, CDR2 YFSETQ. The part of the CDR3 DNA that was read is TGCGCCAGCAGCACAGGACAGGGGACCGAG. This encodes CASSTGQGTE. The full-length CDR3 reads as CASSTGQGTEQYF.

This clone has a count of ten or more. The CDR3 extends 3 residues past the end of the read, so its final part is completed from the germline J gene. This rearrangement joins TRBV11-3 to TRBJ2-3; perhaps TRBD2 as D (6 bases). The germline V and J ends were trimmed by 5 bases and 4 bases, with 13 bases remaining between them. CDR1 is SGHNT and CDR2 is YENEEA in the germline V gene. The CDR3 length is 14 residues. The CDR3 protein is CASSPGGFADTQYF. The CDR3 DNA, read in part, is TGTGCCAGCAGCCCTGGGGGGTTTGCAGATACG.

This clone was seen many times. The DNA ends 3 residues before the CDR3 does, and the rest of the CDR3 is filled in from the germline J gene. Other DNA sequences in the sample encode the same CDR3. The genes are TRBV20-1 and TRBJ2-5; the D is unclear. V shed 6 bases and J shed 5 bases, with 7 bases lying between them. The CDR3 spans 10 residues. Germline CDR1 is DFQATT and CDR2 is SNEGSKA (reference sequence). The covered CDR3 bases are TGCAGTGCGCTCGGGGAGACC. Its protein is CSALGET. The entire CDR3 protein is CSALGETQYF.

This clone was seen repeatedly, ten times or more. The read falls 3 residues short of the CDR3 end, and the missing part is taken from the germline J gene. This chain joins TRBV20-1 and TRBJ1-1, with TRBD1 as a possible D gene (5 bases). Between the trimmed V and J ends, which lost 0 bases and 3 bases, there was a span of 17 bases. Germline CDR1 reads DFQATT; CDR2 reads SNEGSKA (reference sequence). There are 16 residues in the CDR3. The CDR3 here is CSARDFRMGPYTEAFF. The sequenced CDR3 bases are TGCAGTGCTAGAGATTTCCGAATGGGGCCCTACACTGAA.

This clone showed up just a few times. The read ends 3 residues shy of where the CDR3 ends; the end is completed using the germline J gene. The rearrangement uses TRBV7-9 and TRBJ2-3, with D possibly being TRBD2 (5 bases). Germline CDR1 reads SEHNR; CDR2 reads FQNEAQ (reference sequence). CDR3 length equals 15 residues. V was cut by 3 bases and J by 4 bases, with 14 bases left in between. The CDR3 is CASSLPGSLADTQYF. Incomplete CDR3 DNA: TGTGCCAGCAGCTTGCCGGGGTCCTTAGCAGATACG.

This clone has a count of ten or more. The read ends 3 residues shy of where the CDR3 ends; the end is completed using the germline J gene. The chain uses TRBV7-8 and TRBJ1-1; 7 nucleotides match TRBD1. Germline lookup yields CDR1 SGHVS and CDR2 FQNEAQ. This CDR3 region has 12 residues. V lost 5 bases and J lost 5; bases outside the gene matches: 2. Here the CDR3 reads CASSLRGTEAFF. Partial CDR3 DNA: TGTGCCAGCAGCCTCAGGGGGACTGAA.

The table lists this clone with many counts. Coverage ceases 3 residues before the CDR3 finishes, and the germline J gene fills in the end. The V gene is TRBV11-3, the J gene TRBJ2-2; TRBD1 aligns across 7 bases. The V and J ends lost 5 bases and 7 bases, in that order; junction bases with no gene match: 10. This CDR3 has 15 residues. Germline loops: CDR1 SGHNT, CDR2 YENEEA. CDR3 DNA (partial): TGTGCCAGCAGCCCTCGGGGACAGTGGAGCGGGGAG. As protein: CASSPRGQWSGE. The CDR3 in full is CASSPRGQWSGELFF.

This clone occurred many times. The read ends 3 residues before the CDR3 terminus; that terminus is restored from the germline J gene. This sequence joins TRBV19 and TRBJ2-3; 9 bases align to TRBD1. The V segment lost 6 bases and the J segment 8 bases; nucleotides outside the gene matches: 15. From germline, CDR1 is LNHDA and CDR2 SQIVND (reference sequence). The CDR3 is made up of 16 amino acids. CDR3 DNA, as far as it was read: TGTGCCAGTAGCGGACCGGGACAGGGATCCGGGGGTACG. The encoded protein is CASSGPGQGSGGT. The full CDR3 protein is CASSGPGQGSGGTQYF.